Listed here are 4 T cell receptor beta chains from one sample, sequenced in a study of T cell clonality in common variable immunodeficiency. Study-wide results and limits: Common variable immunodeficiency TCR beta sequences reportedly had fewer deletions and N-nucleotide insertions.

These receptors have no known antigen. TCRdb's copy holds only in-frame clones and misses some; the assay was immunoSEQ multiplex PCR. The sample contains 3,000 to 4,000 clones, none of them singletons. The source material was peripheral blood mononuclear cells. The receptors here all came from a human donor with common variable immunodeficiency.

Regarding this clone: The sequenced fragment ends 3 residues before the CDR3 boundary, so the rest is inferred from the germline J gene. The chain is built from TRBV7-9 and TRBJ1-6, with D uncertain. This CDR3 contains 13 residues. Germline loops: CDR1 SEHNR, CDR2 FQNEAQ (reference sequence). Deletions cut 2 bases from V and 8 bases from J, with 7 bases between. The CDR3 loop reads CASSLLEDSPLHF. Incomplete CDR3 DNA: TGTGCCAGCAGCTTACTTGAGGATTCACCC. The full variable domain, with the rest looked up from reference TRBV7-9 and TRBJ1-6, is DTGVSQNPRHKITKRGQNVTFRCDPISEHNRLYWYRQTLGQGPEFLTYFQNEAQLEKSRLLSDRFSAERPKGSFSTLEIQRTEQGDSAMYLCASSLLEDSPLHFGNGTRLTVT.

For this clone: The read finishes 3 residues shy of the CDR3 end, and the germline J gene is used to complete it. The rearrangement joins TRBV7-6 to TRBJ2-7; 8 nucleotides line up with TRBD1. Germline V gene sequence: CDR1 SGHVS, CDR2 FNYEAQ. This CDR3 has 14 amino acids. The V segment lost 2 bases and the J segment 5 bases; nucleotides outside the gene matches: 5. The DNA read from the CDR3 is TGTGCCAGCAGCTTACCGGACAGGGTACACGAG. This sequence encodes CASSLPDRVHE. The entire CDR3 is CASSLPDRVHEQYF.

This clone is labeled medium-sized (0.01 to 0.1%). The CDR3 goes on 3 residues after the read ends, and that part is filled in from the germline J gene. The chain links TRBV29-1 to TRBJ2-1, with D maybe TRBD2 (7 bases). Trimming took off 1 base at V and 7 bases at J, with 17 bases between the two ends. This CDR3 has 15 amino acids. Germline lookup yields CDR1 SQVTM and CDR2 ANQGSEA. The CDR3 is CSVEVVGGGLNEQFF. The covered CDR3 bases are TGCAGCGTTGAAGTCGTGGGGGGGGGCCTAAATGAG.

Of note for this clone: Read data end 3 residues before the CDR3 end; the end is taken from the germline J gene. The chain carries TRBV7-8 and TRBJ1-6; the match to TRBD1 covers 10 bases. The CDR3 sequence is 17 residues long. With V trimmed by 2 bases and J by 6 bases, 7 bases remained unmatched. Germline assignment: CDR1 SGHVS and CDR2 FQNEAQ. This chain's CDR3 is CASSLRRTGGSNSPLHF. Incomplete CDR3 DNA: TGTGCCAGCAGCTTACGGCGGACAGGGGGGAGTAATTCACCC.